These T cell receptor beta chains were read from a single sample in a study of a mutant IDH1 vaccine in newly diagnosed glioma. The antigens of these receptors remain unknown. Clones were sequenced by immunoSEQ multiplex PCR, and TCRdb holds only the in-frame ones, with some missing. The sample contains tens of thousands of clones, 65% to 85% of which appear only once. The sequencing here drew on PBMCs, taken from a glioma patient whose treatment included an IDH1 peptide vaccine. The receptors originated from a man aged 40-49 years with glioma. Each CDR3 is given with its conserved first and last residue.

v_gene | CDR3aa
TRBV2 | CASSDPGNGGGDTQYF
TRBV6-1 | CASSEFPGTDTQYF
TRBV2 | CASSGQGAAGYTF
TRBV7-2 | CASSWAGEGTEAFF
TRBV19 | CASTDRLMGAITGELFF
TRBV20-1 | CSARESTEAFF
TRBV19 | CASSPGLLNEQFF
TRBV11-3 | CASSQFRDRGRNQPQHF
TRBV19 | CASSPRGGGWEETQYF
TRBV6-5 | CASSELYSLYGYTF
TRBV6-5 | CASSGGWVETQYF
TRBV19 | CASSTQGGLAKNIQYF
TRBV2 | CASSEIRGPFNQPQHF
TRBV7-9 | CASSVTPGLAGGGYNEQFF
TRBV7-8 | CASSPVPPGATNEKLFF
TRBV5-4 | CASSFPGIADTQYF
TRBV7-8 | CASNRQWETQYF
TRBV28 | CASSPSLSQPQHF
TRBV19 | CASSPQGLAGGSSYNEQFF
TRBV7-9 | CASGFWGEQYF
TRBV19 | CASRTGGVDTEAFF
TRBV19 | CASSPGQGTSSGNTIYF
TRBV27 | CASSAGLVPNYGYTF
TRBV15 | CATSRQAGSGANVLTF
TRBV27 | CASGQLAGAVDTQYF
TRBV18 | CASSPPGWPPKETQYF
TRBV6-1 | CASSEEGVVKVSQPQHF
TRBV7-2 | CASSFYQGNEQFF
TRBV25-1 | CASSRGGQETQYF
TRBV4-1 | CASKGHLNTEAFF